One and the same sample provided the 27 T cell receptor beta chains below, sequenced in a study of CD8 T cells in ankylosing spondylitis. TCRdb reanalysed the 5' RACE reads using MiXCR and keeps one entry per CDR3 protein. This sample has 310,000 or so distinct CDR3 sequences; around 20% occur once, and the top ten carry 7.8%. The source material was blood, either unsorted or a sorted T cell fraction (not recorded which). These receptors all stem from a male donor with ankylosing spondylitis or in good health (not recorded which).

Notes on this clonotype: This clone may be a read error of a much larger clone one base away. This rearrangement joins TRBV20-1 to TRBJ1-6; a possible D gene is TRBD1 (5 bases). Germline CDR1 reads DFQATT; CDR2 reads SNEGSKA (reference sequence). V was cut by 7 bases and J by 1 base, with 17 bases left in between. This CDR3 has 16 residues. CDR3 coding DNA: TGCAGTGGTAGGGGAGGGGAAGGATCCTATAATTCACCCCTCCACTTT. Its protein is CSGRGGEGSYNSPLHF.

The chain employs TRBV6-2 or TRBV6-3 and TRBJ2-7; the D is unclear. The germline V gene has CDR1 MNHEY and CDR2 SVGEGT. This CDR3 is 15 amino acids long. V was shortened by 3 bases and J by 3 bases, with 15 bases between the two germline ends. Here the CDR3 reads CASSYGRAQDYEQYV. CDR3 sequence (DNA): TGTGCCAGCAGTTATGGTCGAGCCCAGGACTACGAGCAGTACGTC.

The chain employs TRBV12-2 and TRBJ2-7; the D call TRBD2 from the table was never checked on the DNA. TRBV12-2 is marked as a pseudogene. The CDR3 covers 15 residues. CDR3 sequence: CASRGTSGVLYEQYV. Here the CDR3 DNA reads TGTGCAAGTCGGGGGACTAGCGGGGTTCTCTACGAGCAGTACGTC.

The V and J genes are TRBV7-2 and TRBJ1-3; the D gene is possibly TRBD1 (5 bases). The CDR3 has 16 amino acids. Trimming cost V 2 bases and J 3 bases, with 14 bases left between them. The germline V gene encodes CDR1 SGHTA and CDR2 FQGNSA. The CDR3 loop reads CASSLMQDIVGNTIYF. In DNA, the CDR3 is TGTGCCAGCAGCTTAATGCAGGACATAGTTGGAAACACCATATATTTT.

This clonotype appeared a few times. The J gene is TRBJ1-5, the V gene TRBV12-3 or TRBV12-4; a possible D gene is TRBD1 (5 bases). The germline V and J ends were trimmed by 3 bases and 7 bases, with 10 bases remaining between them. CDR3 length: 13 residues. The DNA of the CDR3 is TGTGCCAGCAGTTTCCCCGGGGACCAGCCCCAGCATTTT. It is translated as CASSFPGDQPQHF.

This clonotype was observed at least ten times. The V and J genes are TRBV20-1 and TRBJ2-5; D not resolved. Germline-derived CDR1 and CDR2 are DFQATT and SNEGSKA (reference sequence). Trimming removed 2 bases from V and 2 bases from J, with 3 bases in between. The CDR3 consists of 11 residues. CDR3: CSARSQETQYF. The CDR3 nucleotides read TGCAGTGCTAGAAGTCAAGAGACCCAGTACTTC.

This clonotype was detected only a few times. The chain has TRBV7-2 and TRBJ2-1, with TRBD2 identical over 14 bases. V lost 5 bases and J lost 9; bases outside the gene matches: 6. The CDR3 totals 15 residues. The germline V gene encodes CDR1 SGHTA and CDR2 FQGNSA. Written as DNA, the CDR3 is TGTGCCAGCAGCCCGACTAGCGGGAGGGCCACTGAGCAGTTCTTC. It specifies CASSPTSGRATEQFF.

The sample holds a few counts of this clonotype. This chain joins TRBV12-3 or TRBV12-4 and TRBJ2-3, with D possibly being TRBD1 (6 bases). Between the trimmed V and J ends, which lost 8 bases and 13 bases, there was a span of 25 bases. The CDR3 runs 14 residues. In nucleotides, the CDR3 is TGTGCCAGCCAAAAATCCAGGGGCCAGGTGAGAAAGTATTTT. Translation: CASQKSRGQVRKYF.

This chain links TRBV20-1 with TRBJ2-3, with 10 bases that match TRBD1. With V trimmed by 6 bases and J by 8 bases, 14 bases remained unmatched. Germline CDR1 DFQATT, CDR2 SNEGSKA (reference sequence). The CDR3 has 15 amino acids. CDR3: CSAALGQGKGVTQYF. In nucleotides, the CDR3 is TGCAGTGCAGCGCTGGGACAGGGGAAGGGCGTTACGCAGTATTTT.

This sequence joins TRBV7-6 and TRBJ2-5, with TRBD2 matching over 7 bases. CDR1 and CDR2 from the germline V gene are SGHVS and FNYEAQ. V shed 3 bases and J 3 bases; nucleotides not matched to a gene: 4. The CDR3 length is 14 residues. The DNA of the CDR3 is TGTGCCAGCAGCTTGCTAGCGGCCGAAGAGACCCAGTACTTC. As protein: CASSLLAAEETQYF.

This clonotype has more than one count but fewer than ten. CDR3 nucleotide sequence: TGTGCCACTTCGGACAGGGGGCTCAATGAGCAGTTCTTC. Its translation: CATSDRGLNEQFF. The gene calls are TRBV24-1 and TRBJ2-1; TRBD1 matches at 11 bases. The CDR3 runs to 13 residues. Unmatched junction bases numbered 4, after V lost 10 bases and J lost 6 bases. Germline V CDR1 and CDR2: KGHDR, SFDVKD.

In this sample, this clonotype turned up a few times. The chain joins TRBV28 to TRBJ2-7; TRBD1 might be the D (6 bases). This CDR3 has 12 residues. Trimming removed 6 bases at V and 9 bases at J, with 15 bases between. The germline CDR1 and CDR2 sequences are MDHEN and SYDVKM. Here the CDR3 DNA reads TGTGCCAGCAGCATCCGGGACAACAGGCAGTACGTC. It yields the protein CASSIRDNRQYV.

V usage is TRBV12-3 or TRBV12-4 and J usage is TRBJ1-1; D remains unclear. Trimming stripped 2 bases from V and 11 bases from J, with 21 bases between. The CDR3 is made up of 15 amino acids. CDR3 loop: CASSLRNSPDVSAFF. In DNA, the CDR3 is TGTGCCAGCAGTTTAAGAAACAGTCCAGATGTGAGCGCTTTCTTT.

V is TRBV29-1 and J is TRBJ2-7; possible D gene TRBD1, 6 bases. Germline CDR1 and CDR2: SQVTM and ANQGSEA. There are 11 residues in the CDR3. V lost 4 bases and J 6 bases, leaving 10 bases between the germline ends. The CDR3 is CSVGTAGEQYV. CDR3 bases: TGCAGCGTTGGGACAGCCGGCGAGCAGTACGTC.

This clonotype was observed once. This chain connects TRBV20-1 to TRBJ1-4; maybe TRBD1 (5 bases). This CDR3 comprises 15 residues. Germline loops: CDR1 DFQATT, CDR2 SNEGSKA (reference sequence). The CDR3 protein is CRSSDSDTTNEKLFF. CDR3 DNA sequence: TGCAGGAGTTCTGACAGCGACACAACTAATGAAAAACTGTTTTTT.

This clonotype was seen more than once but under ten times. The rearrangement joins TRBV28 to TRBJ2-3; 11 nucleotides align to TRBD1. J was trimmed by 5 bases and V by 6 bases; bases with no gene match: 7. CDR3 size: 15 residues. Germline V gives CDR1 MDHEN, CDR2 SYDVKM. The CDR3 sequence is CASRIRTGGQDTQYF. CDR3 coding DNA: TGTGCCAGCAGAATACGGACAGGGGGCCAAGATACGCAGTATTTT.

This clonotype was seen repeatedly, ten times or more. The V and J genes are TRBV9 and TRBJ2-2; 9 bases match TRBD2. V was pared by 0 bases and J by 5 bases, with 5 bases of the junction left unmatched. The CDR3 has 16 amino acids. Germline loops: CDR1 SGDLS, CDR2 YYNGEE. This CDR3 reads CASSVAPAGGTGELFF. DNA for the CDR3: TGTGCCAGCAGCGTAGCCCCGGCGGGGGGGACCGGGGAGCTGTTTTTT.

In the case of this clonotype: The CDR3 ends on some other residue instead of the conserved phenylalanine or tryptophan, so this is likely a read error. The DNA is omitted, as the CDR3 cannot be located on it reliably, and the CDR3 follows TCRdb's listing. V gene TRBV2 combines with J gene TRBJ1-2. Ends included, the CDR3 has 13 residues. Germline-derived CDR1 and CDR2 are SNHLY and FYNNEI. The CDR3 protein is CASSEALGVTSPS.

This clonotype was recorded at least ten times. This CDR3 is CASSQATGDNQPQHF. The DNA of the CDR3 is TGCGCCAGCAGCCAAGCGACAGGGGACAATCAGCCCCAGCATTTT. The V and J genes are TRBV4-1 and TRBJ1-5, with 8 bases matching TRBD1. CDR3 length: 15 residues. Looked up from germline, CDR1 is MGHRA and CDR2 is YSYEKL. Trimming cost V 1 base and J 3 bases; bases outside gene matches: 2.

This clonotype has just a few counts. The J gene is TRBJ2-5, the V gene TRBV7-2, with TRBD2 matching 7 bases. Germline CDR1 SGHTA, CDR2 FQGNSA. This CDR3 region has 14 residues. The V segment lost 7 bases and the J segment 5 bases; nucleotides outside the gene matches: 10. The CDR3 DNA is TGTGCCAGCACCCGTCCGGGAGGTTGGGAGACCCAGTACTTC. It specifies CASTRPGGWETQYF.

The CDR3 is CAIRADWNEQFF. The CDR3 DNA reads as TGTGCCATCAGAGCGGACTGGAATGAGCAGTTCTTC. The chain couples TRBV10-3 to TRBJ2-1, with D possibly being TRBD2 (5 bases). V was shortened by 6 bases and J by 7 bases, with 10 bases between the two germline ends. CDR3 length: 12 amino acids. Germline values: CDR1 ENHRY, CDR2 SYGVKD.

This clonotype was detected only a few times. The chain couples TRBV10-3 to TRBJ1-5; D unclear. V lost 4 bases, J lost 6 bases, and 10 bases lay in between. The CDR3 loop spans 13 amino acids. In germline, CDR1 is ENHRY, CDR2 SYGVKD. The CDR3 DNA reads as TGTGCCATCAGTGGGGCAGTGGGTCAGCCCCAGCATTTT. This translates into CAISGAVGQPQHF.

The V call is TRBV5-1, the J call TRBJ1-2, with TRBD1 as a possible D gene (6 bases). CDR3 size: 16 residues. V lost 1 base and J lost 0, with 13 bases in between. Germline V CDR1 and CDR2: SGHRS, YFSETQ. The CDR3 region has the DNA TGCGCCAGCAGCTTGCGGTCGGACAGCTCTAACTATGGCTACACCTTC. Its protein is CASSLRSDSSNYGYTF.

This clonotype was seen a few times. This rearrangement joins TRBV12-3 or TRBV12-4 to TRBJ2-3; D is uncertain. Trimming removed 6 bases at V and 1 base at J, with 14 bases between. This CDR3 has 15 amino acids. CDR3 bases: TGTGCCAGCAGCCCCGACCAGCAGGGCACAGATACGCAGTATTTT. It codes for CASSPDQQGTDTQYF.

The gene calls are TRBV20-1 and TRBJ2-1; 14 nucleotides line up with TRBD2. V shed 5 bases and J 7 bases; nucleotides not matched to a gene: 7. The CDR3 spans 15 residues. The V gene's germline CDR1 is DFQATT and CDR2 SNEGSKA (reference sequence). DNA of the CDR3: TGCAGTGCTCACGGGACTAGCGGGGGCGGGAATGAGCAGTTCTTC. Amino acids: CSAHGTSGGGNEQFF.

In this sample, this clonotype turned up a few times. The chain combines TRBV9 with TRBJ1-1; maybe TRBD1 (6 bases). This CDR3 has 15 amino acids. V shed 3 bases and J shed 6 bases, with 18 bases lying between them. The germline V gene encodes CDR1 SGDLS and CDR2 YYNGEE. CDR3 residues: CASSAVPGQRSEAFF. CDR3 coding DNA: TGTGCCAGCAGCGCCGTACCGGGACAAAGATCTGAAGCTTTCTTT. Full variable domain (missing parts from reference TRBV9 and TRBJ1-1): DSGVTQTPKHLITATGQRVTLRCSPRSGDLSVYWYQQSLDQGLQFLIQYYNGEERAKGNILERFSAQQFPDLHSELNLSSLELGDSALYFCASSAVPGQRSEAFFGQGTRLTVV.

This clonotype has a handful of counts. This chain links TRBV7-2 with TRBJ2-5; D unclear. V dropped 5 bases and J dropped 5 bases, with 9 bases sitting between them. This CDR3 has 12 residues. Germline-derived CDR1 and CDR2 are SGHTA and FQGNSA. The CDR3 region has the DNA TGTGCCAGCAGCCGGACCGGGGAGACCCAGTACTTC. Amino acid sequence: CASSRTGETQYF.